A selection of T cell receptor beta chains follows, all from one sample in a study of CD8 T cells in ankylosing spondylitis. TCRdb analysed the 5' RACE reads with MiXCR anew, one entry per CDR3 protein. The data hold around 770,000 distinct CDR3 sequences, with around 19% observed a single time. Sample: blood, either unsorted or a sorted T cell fraction (not recorded which). These TCRs come from a male donor with ankylosing spondylitis. CDR3s include the opening cysteine and the closing phenylalanine or tryptophan. A D gene is named only where the DNA matches it firmly. Size values are once, few and many counts, or a class for expanded clones, and some rows have none.

few,TRBV9,TRBJ2-1,14,TRBD2,TGTGCCAGCAGTCTAGCGGGGGGGAGGGATGAGCAGTTCTTC,CASSLAGGRDEQFF
few,TRBV4-1,TRBJ1-6,19,NA,TGCGCCAGCAGCCAAGAATCCAGCCAATCTTCGGGCGTTAATTCACCCCTCCACTTT,CASSQESSQSSGVNSPLHF
few,TRBV18,TRBJ1-3,17,TRBD1,TGTGCCAGCTCACCACTTCCGAAACAGGGGATCGGAAACACCATATATTTT,CASSPLPKQGIGNTIYF
few,TRBV28,TRBJ2-2,16,NA,TGTGCCAGCAGTACCCTGGGGTTTTCAGGCCCCGGGGAGCTGTTTTTT,CASSTLGFSGPGELFF
once,TRBV6-1,TRBJ2-7,14,NA,TGTGCCAGCAGCCACGACTGGGGCCTTTACGAGCAGTACTTC,CASSHDWGLYEQYF
few,TRBV12-3/TRBV12-4,TRBJ1-1,14,NA,TGTGCCATCCAGGAGATGGGAAGGAACACTGAAGCTTTCTTT,CAIQEMGRNTEAFF
many,TRBV5-1,TRBJ2-2,17,TRBD2,TGCGCCAGCAGCTTACCCCTGACGGGAGGGAACACCGGGGAGCTGTTTTTT,CASSLPLTGGNTGELFF
NA,TRBV5-1,TRBJ1-1,12,NA,TGCGCCAGCCGGGAGCCGAACACTGAAGCTTTCTTT,CASREPNTEAFF
NA,TRBV3-1,TRBJ2-1,15,TRBD2,TGTGCCAGCAGCCGGGGACTAGCGGGGTCCAATGAGCAGTTCTTC,CASSRGLAGSNEQFF
NA,TRBV3-1,TRBJ1-1,15,NA,TGTGCCAGCAGCCCAAGATCGGGGGGTTCGACTGAAGCTTTCTTT,CASSPRSGGSTEAFF
NA,TRBV20-1,TRBJ1-1,14,NA,TGCAGTGCTAGAGATACCCGGGGGCGAACTGAAGCTTTCTTT,CSARDTRGRTEAFF
few,TRBV27,TRBJ2-7,14,NA,TGTGCCAGCAGGATGAGACAAAACTCCTACGAGCAGTACTTC,CASRMRQNSYEQYF
NA,TRBV3-1,TRBJ1-3,14,NA,TGTGCCAGCAGCCAGATGGCAGGCGGAAACACCATATATTTT,CASSQMAGGNTIYF
NA,TRBV12-3/TRBV12-4,TRBJ1-1,14,NA,TGTGCCAGCAGTTCCTACAGGGAGTTCACTGAAGCTTTCTTT,CASSSYREFTEAFF
NA,TRBV7-8,TRBJ2-4,16,NA,TGTGCCAGCAGCTTAAAATCGGGACTAGCCAAAAACATTCAGTACTTC,CASSLKSGLAKNIQYF
NA,TRBV20-1,TRBJ2-2,13,NA,TGCAGTGCTACCCCCACCTCGGCCGGGGAGCTGTTTTTT,CSATPTSAGELFF